This is a list of T cell receptor beta chains from one sample in a study of technical replicates of blood from several donors. TCRdb keeps only in-frame clones here, not all; method: immunoSEQ multiplex PCR. The sample contains 74,000 or so clones, 96% of which appear only once. The sample was T cells isolated from PBMCs. All receptors derive from a human donor in good health. Each CDR3 is given with its conserved first and last residue. D genes are given only for firm matches. Not every row has a clone size; where given, it reads once, few, many or a size class.

cdr3_aa cdr3_nt clone_size v_call d_call j_call
CASSRGAGASYEQYF TGTGCCAGCAGCCGGGGAGCGGGAGCTTCTTACGAGCAGTACTTC . TRBV11-3 TRBD2 TRBJ2-7
CASRLFLTGDTEAFF TGTGCCAGCAGACTCTTTCTGACAGGGGACACTGAAGCTTTCTTT . TRBV6-5 TRBD1 TRBJ1-1
CASSPGVSYEQYF TGCGCCAGCAGCCCGGGGGTTTCCTACGAGCAGTACTTC . TRBV4-3 . TRBJ2-7
CASTEGSLGEQFF TGTGCCAGCACCGAGGGATCGCTGGGTGAGCAGTTCTTC few TRBV7-9 . TRBJ2-1
CASSYSVAGLYNEQFF TGTGCCAGCAGTTACTCGGTAGCGGGGCTATACAATGAGCAGTTCTTC . TRBV6-5 TRBD2 TRBJ2-1
CASSPGFQREGLGEQYF TGTGCCAGCTCACCAGGGTTTCAGCGGGAGGGCCTTGGGGAGCAGTACTTC . TRBV18 TRBD2 TRBJ2-7
CASRDTLSYEQYF TGTGCCTCCCGGGACACTCTCTCCTACGAGCAGTACTTC . TRBV6-5 . TRBJ2-7
CASSYYGSKNTGELFF TGTGCCAGCAGTTACTACGGGAGTAAAAACACCGGGGAGCTGTTTTTT . TRBV6-6 . TRBJ2-2
CASSSTRGGNTIYF TGTGCCAGCAGCTCTACCCGGGGTGGAAACACCATATATTTT few TRBV11-2 . TRBJ1-3
CASSESSGRPTEQFF TGCGCCAGCAGTGAGTCCAGCGGGAGACCGACTGAGCAGTTCTTC . TRBV10-1 TRBD2 TRBJ2-1
CASSYSLSGSSEKLFF TGTGCCAGCAGTTACTCACTCTCGGGATCTTCCGAAAAACTGTTTTTT . TRBV6-5 . TRBJ1-4
CASSVSRANTEAFF TGTGCCAGCTCAGTCTCCAGGGCGAACACTGAAGCTTTCTTT . TRBV18 . TRBJ1-1
CASSLSRGYEQYF TGTGCCAGCAGCTTATCACGGGGCTACGAGCAGTACTTC once TRBV7-3 . TRBJ2-7
CASSYERDYEQYF TGTGCCAGCAGTTATGAGCGAGATTACGAGCAGTACTTC . TRBV7-8 . TRBJ2-7
CASNAGLTGWNTGELFF TGTGCCAGCAACGCCGGCCTGACAGGGTGGAATACCGGGGAGCTGTTTTTT once TRBV2 TRBD1 TRBJ2-2
CASSAGWGGQPQHF TGTGCCAGCAGCGCGGGCTGGGGGGGGCAGCCCCAGCATTTT . TRBV25-1 . TRBJ1-5
CAWRDRGTLYTEAFF TGTGCCTGGAGGGACAGGGGTACACTCTACACTGAAGCTTTCTTT . TRBV30 TRBD1 TRBJ1-1
CASSLSREREQYF TGTGCCAGCAGCTTAAGCCGGGAGAGGGAGCAGTACTTC . TRBV7-3 . TRBJ2-7
CASSLQGRSYDEQYF TGTGCCAGCAGCTTACAGGGGCGTTCGTATGACGAGCAGTACTTC once TRBV7-3 . TRBJ2-7
CAGSSGISTDTQYF TGTGCCGGCTCTAGCGGGATTAGCACAGATACGCAGTATTTT . TRBV2 TRBD2 TRBJ2-3
CASRRQEVYGYTF TGTGCCAGCAGGCGACAGGAGGTCTATGGCTACACCTTC . TRBV6-5 . TRBJ1-2
CASSLDSGLSYEQYF TGTGCCAGCAGCTTAGATTCGGGACTCTCCTACGAGCAGTACTTC . TRBV7-8 . TRBJ2-7
CASSPWQGIGVTGELFF TGTGCCAGCTCACCATGGCAGGGGATAGGCGTTACCGGGGAGCTGTTTTTT . TRBV18 . TRBJ2-2
CAIGTLGANEQFF TGTGCCATCGGAACGTTAGGGGCGAATGAGCAGTTCTTC . TRBV10-3 . TRBJ2-1
CASSPQRAEAFF TGCGCCAGCAGCCCGCAGAGGGCTGAAGCTTTCTTT . TRBV5-1 . TRBJ1-1
CATQETQYF TGTGCCACGCAGGAGACCCAGTACTTC . TRBV2 . TRBJ2-5
CASSVVPGEANVLTF TGTGCCAGCAGCGTAGTGCCAGGGGAGGCCAACGTCCTGACTTTC . TRBV9 . TRBJ2-6
CASSQEVIEGDTQYF TGCGCCAGCAGCCAAGAAGTCATTGAGGGAGATACGCAGTATTTT . TRBV4-3 . TRBJ2-3
CASSPQRYDTDTQYF TGCGCCAGCAGCCCCCAGCGGTACGACACAGATACGCAGTATTTT . TRBV4-1 . TRBJ2-3
CASSPWMTVPYEQYF TGTGCCAGCAGCCCTTGGATGACAGTCCCCTACGAGCAGTACTTC . TRBV11-2 . TRBJ2-7
CASSEEGSGKSYEQYF TGTGCCAGCAGTGAAGAGGGTAGCGGGAAGTCCTACGAGCAGTACTTC . TRBV2 TRBD2 TRBJ2-7
CSAPRYGYTF TGCAGTGCTCCCCGCTATGGCTACACCTTC . TRBV20-1 . TRBJ1-2
CASSSVTGGNQPQHF TGTGCCAGCAGTTCAGTGACAGGGGGCAATCAGCCCCAGCATTTT . TRBV27 TRBD1 TRBJ1-5
CASSLFDEQYF TGTGCCAGCAGCTTGTTCGACGAGCAGTACTTC . TRBV7-9 . TRBJ2-7
CASSPQREVDEQFF TGTGCCAGCAGCCCCCAGCGGGAGGTCGATGAGCAGTTCTTC . TRBV7-2 TRBD2 TRBJ2-1
CASSFSPTADYGYTF TGTGCCAGCAGTTTCAGCCCGACGGCGGACTATGGCTACACCTTC . TRBV28 . TRBJ1-2
CSVSQGYEQYF TGCAGTGTTAGTCAGGGTTACGAGCAGTACTTC . TRBV20-1 . TRBJ2-7
CASSYGTGVSGEQYF TGTGCCAGCAGTTACGGGACAGGGGTGAGCGGCGAGCAGTACTTC . TRBV6-6 TRBD1 TRBJ2-7
CSVDHISYGYTF TGCAGCGTTGATCACATCTCCTATGGCTACACCTTC . TRBV29-1 . TRBJ1-2
CASRPWGLAGVADTQYF TGTGCCAGCAGACCCTGGGGACTAGCGGGAGTGGCAGATACGCAGTATTTT . TRBV13 TRBD2 TRBJ2-3
CASSEAGRSNQPQHF TGTGCCAGCAGTGAAGCTGGGCGAAGCAATCAGCCCCAGCATTTT . TRBV6-1 . TRBJ1-5
CSVDRTGGIRETQYF TGCAGCGTTGATAGGACAGGGGGCATACGTGAGACCCAGTACTTC . TRBV29-1 TRBD1 TRBJ2-5
CAWRTGGTGELFF TGTGCCTGGAGGACCGGGGGCACCGGGGAGCTGTTTTTT once TRBV30 . TRBJ2-2
CAWGTDYNEQFF TGTGCCTGGGGGACTGACTACAATGAGCAGTTCTTC . TRBV30 . TRBJ2-1
CASSYPSGGEYGYTF TGTGCCAGCAGTTACCCGAGTGGGGGGGAGTATGGCTACACCTTC . TRBV6-5 . TRBJ1-2
CASSLRGTSGSGGETQYF TGTGCCAGCAGCCTAAGAGGGACTAGCGGGAGTGGGGGGGAGACCCAGTACTTC . TRBV4-2 TRBD2 TRBJ2-5
CAWSQGLDEQYF TGTGCCTGGAGTCAGGGATTAGACGAGCAGTACTTC . TRBV30 . TRBJ2-7
CASSKGLIGGKAFF TGTGCCAGCAGCAAAGGTCTAATCGGAGGGAAGGCTTTCTTT . TRBV21-1 . TRBJ1-1
CASSYRLDYGYTF TGTGCCAGCAGCTACCGGTTGGACTATGGCTACACCTTC . TRBV11-2 . TRBJ1-2
CASSWRGLEAFF TGTGCCAGCAGCTGGAGGGGGCTCGAAGCTTTCTTT . TRBV5-8 TRBD1 TRBJ1-1
CASRRETGNYGYTF TGTGCCAGCAGGAGAGAGACAGGGAACTATGGCTACACCTTC . TRBV5-6 TRBD1 TRBJ1-2
CASSPEARQGALEKLFF TGCGCCAGCAGCCCCGAGGCGAGACAGGGGGCGCTCGAAAAACTGTTTTTT . TRBV5-1 TRBD1 TRBJ1-4
CASSEGTGLGNEQFF TGCGCCAGCAGCGAGGGGACAGGGCTGGGTAATGAGCAGTTCTTC . TRBV5-1 TRBD1 TRBJ2-1
CASSPGTSGTSQSYEQYF TGTGCCAGCAGCCCCGGGACTAGCGGGACGAGCCAATCCTACGAGCAGTACTTC . TRBV7-8 TRBD2 TRBJ2-7
CASSGGFGGTEKLFF TGTGCCAGCAGTGGTGGTTTCGGGGGGACCGAAAAACTGTTTTTT once TRBV6-1 . TRBJ1-4
CAWRTQGAGNTIYF TGTGCCTGGAGGACCCAAGGGGCCGGAAACACCATATATTTT . TRBV30 . TRBJ1-3
CAMTGSEGLNTEAFF TGTGCCATGACGGGATCGGAGGGACTAAACACTGAAGCTTTCTTT once TRBV6-6 . TRBJ1-1
CASSEWGGQLVFF TGTGCCAGCAGTGAATGGGGAGGGCAGTTGGTTTTCTTT few TRBV6-1 . TRBJ1-1